These 21 T cell receptor beta chains came from one sample sequenced in a study of molecular identifiers for immune sequencing clone quantification (dated by TCRdb to 2016 to 2019). Library prep was done by PCR. TCRdb shows the sequencer as Illumina HiSeq 4000. TCRdb handled the public reads itself, with Q25 trimming in fastp and clone calling in MiXCR, and kept productive beta chains. Rows with a matching CDR3 protein are joined into one entry that keeps the most common DNA and genes. The table for this sample lists around 20,000 distinct CDR3 sequences; approximately 17% of them were counted only once. The top ten hold 0.9% to 1% of the sample. Sequenced sample: naive CD8+ T cells from blood, with Jurkat cell RNA spiked in. The cell subset or site label corresponds to: FACS-sorted CD8+CD4-CCR7+CD45RA+ naive T cells. The origin of the receptors is a human donor in good health. Some libraries in this study had Jurkat cell RNA spiked in.

V gene TRBV28 combines with J gene TRBJ2-5; the D gene is possibly TRBD2 (6 bases). Germline V gene sequence: CDR1 MDHEN, CDR2 SYDVKM. The CDR3 is made up of 14 amino acids. The germline V and J ends were trimmed by 1 base and 1 base, with 7 bases remaining between them. CDR3 in amino acids: CASSLFGSQETQYF. The CDR3 DNA sequence: TGTGCCAGCAGTTTATTCGGGAGCCAAGAGACCCAGTACTTC.

On this clonotype: The conserved final phenylalanine or tryptophan is absent from the CDR3, which likely points to a read error. This chain joins TRBV7-9 and TRBJ2-3, with D possibly being TRBD2 (7 bases). Trimming cost V 4 bases and J 0 bases, with 17 bases left between them. Germline CDR1 and CDR2: SEHNR and FQNEAQ (reference sequence). The CDR3 has 17 amino acids. CDR3 sequence (DNA): TGTGCCAGCAGCTCGAGGGGGGGGCCATATAGCACAGATACGCAGTATTTA. Amino acid sequence: CASSSRGGPYSTDTQYL.

As for this clonotype: A read error may be the cause here, since a much bigger clone is one base away. The rearrangement links TRBV12-3 or TRBV12-4 to TRBJ2-3, with unresolved D. The CDR3 totals 12 residues. As DNA, the CDR3 is TGTGCCGGCAGTTCTCACCGGGATACGCAGTATTTT. Protein sequence: CAGSSHRDTQYF.

This clonotype was detected ten times or more. J is TRBJ2-2 and V is TRBV6-5; maybe TRBD1 (5 bases). The CDR3 contains 15 residues. CDR1 and CDR2 from the germline V gene are MNHEY and SVGAGI. Deletions cut 6 bases from V and 0 bases from J, with 11 bases between. CDR3 DNA sequence: TGTGCCAGCAGCCCGACAGAGACGAACACCGGGGAGCTGTTTTTT. Its translation: CASSPTETNTGELFF.

This clonotype was seen ten or more times. The rearrangement joins TRBV7-9 to TRBJ2-1; no firm D call. Germline V gene sequence: CDR1 SEHNR, CDR2 FQNEAQ (reference sequence). CDR3 length: 15 residues. V gave up 6 bases and J gave up 0 bases, with 12 bases separating them. Here the CDR3 reads CASRPDPGSYNEQFF. CDR3 coding DNA: TGTGCCAGCAGACCCGACCCAGGCTCCTACAATGAGCAGTTCTTC.

This clonotype was detected ten times or more. The chain has TRBV7-2 and TRBJ2-7; TRBD2 is a possible D gene (6 bases). Germline lookup yields CDR1 SGHTA and CDR2 FQGNSA. The CDR3 is made up of 14 amino acids. The V end lost 9 bases, the J end lost 4 bases, and 19 bases lay between the germline ends. The CDR3 nucleotides are TGTGCCAGTCAGGATAGCGGCCTTAGGTACGAGCAGTACTTC. It specifies CASQDSGLRYEQYF.

This clonotype was seen repeatedly, ten times or more. The gene calls are TRBV6-2 or TRBV6-3 and TRBJ2-5; D might be TRBD1 (6 bases). The V gene lost 11 bases and the J gene lost 4 bases, with 17 bases spanning the gap. Germline CDR1 reads MNHEY; CDR2 reads SVGEGT. The CDR3 contains 13 residues. The CDR3 region is CACRLQGAETQYF. The CDR3 DNA follows: TGTGCCTGCCGATTACAGGGCGCAGAGACCCAGTACTTC.

The chain links TRBV4-3 to TRBJ1-2; tentative D call: TRBD1 (5 bases). The CDR3 length is 15 residues. CDR1 is LGHNA and CDR2 is YSLEER in the germline V gene. V was trimmed by 1 base and J by 1 base, leaving 10 bases between them. CDR3 nucleotides: TGCGCCAGCAGCCAAGTAGGCAGGGATAACTATGGCTACACCTTC. Residues: CASSQVGRDNYGYTF.

This clonotype was detected ten times or more. V is TRBV7-9 and J is TRBJ2-3; perhaps TRBD1 as D (6 bases). Trimming removed 5 bases from V and 7 bases from J, with 13 bases in between. Germline-derived CDR1 and CDR2 are SEHNR and FQNEAQ (reference sequence). The CDR3 length is 13 residues. CDR3 amino acids: CASSPRQANTQYF. The CDR3 nucleotides are TGTGCCAGCAGCCCAAGACAGGCCAATACGCAGTATTTT. Full variable domain (outside the CDR3, taken from reference TRBV7-9 and TRBJ2-3): DTGVSQNPRHKITKRGQNVTFRCDPISEHNRLYWYRQTLGQGPEFLTYFQNEAQLEKSRLLSDRFSAERPKGSFSTLEIQRTEQGDSAMYLCASSPRQANTQYFGPGTRLTVL.

This clonotype was recorded at least ten times. The V gene is TRBV6-2 or TRBV6-3, the J gene TRBJ2-3; D remains unclear. Germline loops: CDR1 MNHEY, CDR2 SVGEGT. The CDR3 runs 15 residues. The V end was cut by 5 bases, the J end by 4 bases, with 16 bases between. CDR3 sequence reads: CASSQDTARPDTQYF. The CDR3 DNA reads TGTGCCAGCAGTCAAGACACGGCGAGACCAGATACGCAGTATTTT.

This clonotype was seen ten or more times. The V and J genes are TRBV19 and TRBJ1-4; TRBD1 aligns across 7 bases. CDR1 and CDR2 (germline): LNHDA, SQIVND (reference sequence). CDR3 length: 16 amino acids. The V and J ends lost 5 bases and 6 bases, in that order; junction bases with no gene match: 12. The CDR3 region has the DNA TGTGCCAGTAGTGCGCAAAGGGACAGCTGGGATGAAAAACTGTTTTTT. This translates into CASSAQRDSWDEKLFF.

This clonotype occurred many times. The rearrangement links TRBV4-1 to TRBJ2-1; TRBD2 aligns across 9 bases. This CDR3 comprises 16 residues. CDR1 and CDR2 from the germline V gene are MGHRA and YSYEKL. The V gene end was trimmed by 1 base and the J gene end by 3 bases; junction bases not matched to a gene: 4. DNA for the CDR3: TGCGCCAGCAGCCAAGGGACAGCGGGGGGCTACAATGAGCAGTTCTTC. As protein: CASSQGTAGGYNEQFF.

This clonotype was recorded at least ten times. The chain employs TRBV9 and TRBJ2-7; D is ambiguous. The CDR3 runs 14 residues. The V and J ends lost 4 bases and 5 bases respectively, with 16 bases between them. CDR1 is SGDLS and CDR2 is YYNGEE in the germline V gene. The CDR3 loop is CASSPPRVPHEQYF. The CDR3 DNA is TGTGCCAGCAGCCCCCCCCGTGTCCCCCACGAGCAGTACTTC.

This clonotype was picked up many times. CDR3 sequence: CASSYLNQPQHF. For the CDR3, the DNA is TGTGCCAGCAGTTACTTAAATCAGCCCCAGCATTTT. The chain couples TRBV6-6 to TRBJ1-5, with D unresolved. V dropped 1 base and J dropped 4 bases, with 2 bases sitting between them. Germline CDR1 reads MNHNY; CDR2 reads SVGAGI (reference sequence). The CDR3 spans 12 residues.

About this clonotype: Being one base from a much bigger clone, this may be a read error. The rearrangement links TRBV19 to TRBJ2-7, with TRBD1 matching 7 bases. The CDR3 spans 14 residues. Germline V gene lookup returns CDR1 LNHDA and CDR2 SQIVND (reference sequence). The CDR3 region has the DNA TGTGCCAGTGGTATAGAGGCAGGGGGCTACGAGCAGTACTTC. It codes for CASGIEAGGYEQYF.

This clonotype was picked up many times. The chain recombines TRBV4-3 with TRBJ2-5; D gene unclear. Germline V gene sequence: CDR1 LGHNA, CDR2 YSLEER. The CDR3 spans 13 residues. V was cut by 0 bases and J by 4 bases, with 6 bases left in between. This CDR3 reads CASSQDRVETQYF. CDR3 in DNA: TGCGCCAGCAGCCAAGATAGGGTAGAGACCCAGTACTTC.

Worth noting for this clonotype: This may arise from a read error, as a much more abundant clone is one base away. V gene TRBV4-1 combines with J gene TRBJ2-2, with 10 bases matching TRBD1. CDR1 and CDR2 from the germline V gene are MGHRA and YSYEKL. The CDR3 has 18 amino acids. The CDR3 bases are TGCGTCAGCAGCCCCAGATCTGGGGACAGGGGGAACACCGGGGAGCTGTTTTTT. Translating it yields CVSSPRSGDRGNTGELFF.

This clonotype was seen repeatedly, ten times or more. Here the CDR3 DNA reads TGTGCCAGCAGTACAGGGGGAGGCAATCAGCCCCAGCATTTT. Translating it yields CASSTGGGNQPQHF. The chain recombines TRBV12-3 or TRBV12-4 with TRBJ1-5; 8 nucleotides agree with TRBD1. Germline trimming cut 5 bases from V and 2 bases from J; bases unmatched to any gene: 2. The CDR3 is 14 residues long.

Worth noting for this clonotype: One base away lies a much larger clone, so this may be a sequencing read error. V gene TRBV12-3 or TRBV12-4 combines with J gene TRBJ2-5, with 9 bases that match TRBD2. This CDR3 spans 16 amino acids. Germline trimming cut 1 base from V and 2 bases from J; bases unmatched to any gene: 5. CDR3 amino acids: CASSLVVTSGQETQYF. The CDR3 region has the DNA TGTGCCAGCAGTTTAGTGGTGACTAGCGGACAAGAGACCCAGTACTTC.

This clonotype is termed medium-sized. This CDR3 is CASSSFSGTGDYSNQPQHF. The CDR3 DNA reads TGTGCCAGCAGTTCCTTCTCCGGGACAGGGGATTATAGCAATCAGCCCCAGCATTTT. V and J are TRBV12-3 or TRBV12-4 and TRBJ1-5; 10 nucleotides agree with TRBD1. V shed 4 bases and J 0 bases; nucleotides not matched to a gene: 12. The length of the CDR3 is 19 residues.

Regarding this clonotype: Relative to the germline gene, one junction end is altered; a read error may explain this. The rearrangement links TRBV2 to TRBJ2-3; 12 nucleotides line up with TRBD2. CDR1 and CDR2 (germline): SNHLY, FYNNEI. This CDR3 has 15 residues. CDR3 loop: CAGSLLAGGTDTQYF. CDR3 nucleotide sequence: TGTGCCGGCAGCTTACTAGCGGGAGGAACAGATACGCAGTATTTT.